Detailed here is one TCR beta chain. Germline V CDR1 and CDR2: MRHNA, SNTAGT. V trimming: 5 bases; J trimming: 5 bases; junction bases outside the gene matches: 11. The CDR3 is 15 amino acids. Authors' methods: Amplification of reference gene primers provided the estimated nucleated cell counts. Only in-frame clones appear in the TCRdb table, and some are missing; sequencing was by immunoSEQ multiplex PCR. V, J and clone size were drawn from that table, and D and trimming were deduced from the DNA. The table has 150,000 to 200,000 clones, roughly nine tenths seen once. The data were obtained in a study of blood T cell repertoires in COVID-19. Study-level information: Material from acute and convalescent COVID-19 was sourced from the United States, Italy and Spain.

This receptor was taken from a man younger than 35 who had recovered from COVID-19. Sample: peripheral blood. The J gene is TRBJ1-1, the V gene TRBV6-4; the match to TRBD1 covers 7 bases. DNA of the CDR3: TGTGCCAGCAGTCCCGAGACAGGGATCGGGACTGAAGCTTTCTTT. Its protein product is CASSPETGIGTEAFF.